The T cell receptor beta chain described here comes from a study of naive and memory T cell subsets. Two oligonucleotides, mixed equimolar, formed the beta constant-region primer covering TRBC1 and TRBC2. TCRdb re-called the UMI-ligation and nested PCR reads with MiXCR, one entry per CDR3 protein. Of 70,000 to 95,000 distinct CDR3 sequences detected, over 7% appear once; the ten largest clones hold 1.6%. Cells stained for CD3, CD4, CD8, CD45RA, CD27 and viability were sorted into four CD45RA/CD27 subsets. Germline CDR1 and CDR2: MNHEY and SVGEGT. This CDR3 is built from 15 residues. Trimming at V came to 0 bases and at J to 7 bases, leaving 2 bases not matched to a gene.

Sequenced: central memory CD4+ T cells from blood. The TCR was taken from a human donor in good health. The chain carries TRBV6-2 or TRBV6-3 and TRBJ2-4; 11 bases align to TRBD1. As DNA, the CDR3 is TGTGCCAGCAGTTACTCGTGGGACAGGGGGAACATTCAGTACTTC. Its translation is CASSYSWDRGNIQYF.